One TCR beta chain is described in this entry. Its antigen is as yet unknown. The single heparinised draw taken from each donor contained roughly 100 mL of blood on average. Germline V lookup: CDR1 MNHEY, CDR2 SMNVEV (reference sequence). CDR3 length equals 18 residues. The V end lost 1 base, the J end lost 5 bases, and 24 bases lay between the germline ends. What was sequenced were expressed TCRB transcripts, since all of the isolated RNA had been reverse transcribed. The assay was immunoSEQ multiplex PCR, and TCRdb's table has in-frame clones only and misses some. The sample contains around 14,000 clones, around 76% of which appear only once. The sample originates from a study of beta chain features in type 1 diabetes. Regarding the study as a whole: In every one of the four CD4+ subsets, TCRB CDR3s were moderately but significantly shorter in Type 1 diabetes patients. Patients and controls would share equally any PCR tilt toward shorter templates.

The receptor comes from a woman aged 18-29 years with type 1 diabetes. This sequence joins TRBV27 and TRBJ2-7; maybe TRBD1 (5 bases). The sequencing input was stem cell memory CD4+ T cells from blood. CDR3 protein: CASSLWGRPLSAGNEQYF. Here the CDR3 DNA reads TGTGCCAGCAGTTTATGGGGCAGGCCACTAAGCGCTGGGAACGAGCAGTACTTC.